This T cell receptor (beta chain) was retrieved from a study of cytomegalovirus exposure and HLA in healthy donors. PCR used 60 Vbeta primers and 13 Jbeta primers. Sequencing was performed with immunoSEQ multiplex PCR; in TCRdb, only in-frame clones are kept and a portion is missing. The table lists some 93,000 clones, less than 80% of them singletons, with 5.9% in the top ten. V was cut by 4 bases and J by 0 bases, with 26 bases left in between. The CDR3 sequence is 20 residues long. Germline V gene data show CDR1 as SGHRS and CDR2 as YFSETQ. V gene TRBV5-1 combines with J gene TRBJ2-4; TRBD2 might be the D (7 bases). What was sequenced was PBMCs. The receptor comes from a boy aged 10-17 years in good health and CMV-seropositive. CDR3 in amino acids: CASSLKFHRWGGRAKNIQYF. The CDR3 DNA follows: TGCGCCAGCAGCCTAAAGTTCCATCGGTGGGGGGGCCGAGCCAAAAACATTCAGTACTTC.